These 23 T cell receptor beta chains originate from one sample sequenced in a study of early T cells in non-severe SARS-CoV-2 infection. TCRdb reanalysed the 5' RACE reads using MiXCR and keeps one entry per CDR3 protein. This sample has 50,000 or so distinct CDR3 sequences, with approximately 11% found just once. The material sequenced was whole blood. These TCRs come from an adult who was a healthcare worker with PCR-confirmed SARS-CoV-2 infection or an uninfected control (not recorded which).

This clonotype was seen many times. This chain links TRBV7-8 with TRBJ2-7; TRBD1 is a possible D gene (7 bases). The CDR3 length is 14 residues. CDR1 and CDR2 from the germline V gene are SGHVS and FQNEAQ. Between the trimmed V and J ends, which lost 5 bases and 0 bases, there was a span of 11 bases. CDR3 nucleotides: TGTGCCAGCAGCCCAGGGGGGCTCTCCTACGAGCAGTACTTC. It codes for CASSPGGLSYEQYF.

This sequence joins TRBV28 and TRBJ2-7; the D gene is possibly TRBD2 (5 bases). Per the germline V gene, CDR1 is MDHEN and CDR2 is SYDVKM. This CDR3 comprises 12 residues. Trimming pared 5 bases from V and 7 bases from J, leaving 12 bases between. Here the CDR3 reads CASSTDWEEQYF. The CDR3 DNA follows: TGTGCCAGCAGTACCGACTGGGAGGAGCAGTACTTC.

The rearrangement links TRBV29-1 to TRBJ1-1; D is unclear. The CDR3 covers 12 residues. V lost 3 bases, J lost 0 bases, and 5 bases lay in between. Germline V gene data show CDR1 as SQVTM and CDR2 as ANQGSEA. CDR3 protein: CSVEDLNTEAFF. The CDR3 bases are TGCAGCGTTGAGGACCTGAACACTGAAGCTTTCTTT.

In this sample, this clonotype turned up many times. The V call is TRBV29-1, the J call TRBJ2-5, with D perhaps being TRBD1 or TRBD2 (5 bases each). Germline CDR1 reads SQVTM; CDR2 reads ANQGSEA. The CDR3 is 14 amino acids. V dropped 6 bases and J dropped 5 bases, with 19 bases sitting between them. CDR3 in DNA: TGCAGCGTCGACGAGGGGCGCTCCGGGGAGACCCAGTACTTC. Its protein product is CSVDEGRSGETQYF. Variable domain in full (rest from reference TRBV29-1 and TRBJ2-5): SAVISQKPSRDICQRGTSLTIQCQVDSQVTMMFWYRQQPGQSLTLIATANQGSEATYESGFVIDKFPISRPNLTFSTLTVSNMSPEDSSIYLCSVDEGRSGETQYFGPGTRLLVL.

This clonotype was found once. V is TRBV29-1 and J is TRBJ2-7; 8 nucleotides line up with TRBD1. The ends lost 5 bases at V and 6 bases at J; junction bases unmatched: 6. There are 12 residues in the CDR3. The germline V gene encodes CDR1 SQVTM and CDR2 ANQGSEA. The CDR3: CSVRGQGSEQYF. CDR3 DNA: TGCAGCGTTAGAGGACAGGGTAGCGAGCAGTACTTC.

In its sample, this clonotype was seen a few times. The V and J genes are TRBV6-2 or TRBV6-3 and TRBJ2-4; a possible D gene is TRBD2 (5 bases). The CDR3 extends over 16 amino acids. CDR1 is MNHEY, CDR2 SVGEGT, per germline. Trimming took off 4 bases at V and 2 bases at J, with 15 bases between the two ends. For the CDR3, the DNA is TGTGCCAGCAGTTCCCCAGCGGCGCTATCCAAAAACATTCAGTACTTC. It codes for CASSSPAALSKNIQYF.

The table lists this clonotype with many counts. The chain employs TRBV20-1 and TRBJ1-1; possible D gene TRBD1, 6 bases. The germline V gene has CDR1 DFQATT and CDR2 SNEGSKA (reference sequence). The CDR3 is made up of 13 amino acids. V was cut by 5 bases and J by 2 bases, with 12 bases left in between. CDR3 in DNA: TGCAGTGCTTATACAGGGTATAACACTGAAGCTTTCTTT. Residues: CSAYTGYNTEAFF.

This clonotype has a count of ten or more. The gene calls are TRBV25-1 and TRBJ1-1, with D perhaps matching TRBD1 (6 bases). In germline, CDR1 is MGHDK, CDR2 SYGVNS. This CDR3 is built from 13 residues. Trimming removed 4 bases at V and 1 base at J, with 7 bases between. CDR3 sequence: CASSAGQNTEAFF. The CDR3 DNA follows: TGTGCCAGCAGTGCGGGACAGAACACTGAAGCTTTCTTT.

Many counts were recorded for this clonotype. The chain uses TRBV7-2 and TRBJ2-1, with 14 nucleotides matching TRBD2. V gave up 5 bases and J gave up 0 bases; unmatched junction bases: 12. Germline CDR1 and CDR2: SGHTA and FQGNSA. The CDR3 totals 20 residues. This chain's CDR3 is CASSPGTSGGTPSSYNEQFF. The CDR3 coding sequence is TGTGCCAGCAGCCCCGGGACTAGCGGGGGAACCCCTAGCTCCTACAATGAGCAGTTCTTC.

The J gene is TRBJ2-5, the V gene TRBV27; 9 bases fit TRBD1. This CDR3 comprises 16 residues. J lost 5 bases, V lost 0 bases, and 7 bases had no gene match. Germline lookup yields CDR1 MNHEY and CDR2 SMNVEV (reference sequence). The CDR3 sequence: CASSLSITGGGETQYF. The CDR3 nucleotides read TGTGCCAGCAGTTTATCGATCACAGGGGGCGGGGAGACCCAGTACTTC.

This chain links TRBV7-9 with TRBJ1-2, with 10 bases fitting TRBD1. This CDR3 has 17 residues. Germline V lookup: CDR1 SEHNR, CDR2 FQNEAQ (reference sequence). The ends lost 2 bases at V and 5 bases at J; junction bases unmatched: 11. The CDR3, as DNA: TGTGCCAGCAGCTTACCCCGGACAGGGGGGTCGGTTTATGGCTACACCTTC. It encodes CASSLPRTGGSVYGYTF.

About this clonotype itself: This may stem from a read error, because a much larger clone lies one nucleotide away. The chain links TRBV5-8 to TRBJ2-7; D unclear. CDR1 is SGHTS, CDR2 YDEGEE, per germline. The length of the CDR3 is 10 residues. Trimming removed 4 bases at V and 3 bases at J, with 2 bases between. CDR3 coding DNA: TGTGCCAGCAGCGACTACGAGCAGTACTTC. This encodes CASSDYEQYF.

This clonotype was seen ten or more times. The rearrangement links TRBV7-2 to TRBJ2-5, with TRBD2 identical over 7 bases. Germline-derived CDR1 and CDR2 are SGHTA and FQGNSA. The junction had 11 bases not matched to a gene; V was cut back by 3 bases and J by 4 bases. This CDR3 spans 16 amino acids. The DNA for the CDR3 is TGTGCCAGCAGCTTGGGCGGCGGGAGTTGGAGAGAGACCCAGTACTTC. It encodes CASSLGGGSWRETQYF.

The CDR3 here is CASTSAKTAQFYGYTF. The CDR3 bases are TGTGCCAGTACCTCCGCCAAAACAGCGCAATTCTATGGCTACACCTTC. V is TRBV19 and J is TRBJ1-2; D not resolved. The CDR3 loop spans 16 amino acids. Germline V gene data show CDR1 as LNHDA and CDR2 as SQIVND (reference sequence). The V end was cut by 7 bases, the J end by 4 bases, with 22 bases between. Complete variable domain (other parts from reference TRBV19 and TRBJ1-2): DGGITQSPKYLFRKEGQNVTLSCEQNLNHDAMYWYRQDPGQGLRLIYYSQIVNDFQKGDIAEGYSVSREKKESFPLTVTSAQKNPTAFYLCASTSAKTAQFYGYTFGSGTRLTVV.

This chain links TRBV11-3 with TRBJ2-2; possible D gene TRBD1, 5 bases. In germline, CDR1 is SGHNT, CDR2 YENEEA. The CDR3 runs to 15 residues. Trimming took 4 bases from V and 3 from J, leaving 12 bases between them. The CDR3 nucleotides read TGTGCCAGCAGCTCTCAGGGTAGTCACACCGGGGAGCTGTTTTTT. It is translated as CASSSQGSHTGELFF.

This clonotype was observed a handful of times. J is TRBJ1-2 and V is TRBV12-3 or TRBV12-4; D is unresolved. V was trimmed by 6 bases and J by 8 bases, leaving 16 bases between them. CDR3 length equals 13 residues. The CDR3, as DNA: TGTGCCAGCAGCCCGGCGGGAACCTGGGGCTACACCTTC. Its translation is CASSPAGTWGYTF.

This chain uses TRBV7-2 with TRBJ1-4, with D possibly matching TRBD1 (6 bases). Germline-derived CDR1 and CDR2 are SGHTA and FQGNSA. V dropped 5 bases and J dropped 8 bases, with 15 bases sitting between them. The CDR3 spans 14 residues. This CDR3 reads CASSTNRVSEKLFF. CDR3 DNA: TGTGCCAGCAGCACGAACAGGGTTTCCGAAAAACTGTTTTTT.

This clonotype was counted a few times. The CDR3 nucleotides are TGTGCCAGCAGCCCCGGGACAGGTTTGGCCGGGGAGCTGTTTTTT. Protein product: CASSPGTGLAGELFF. The V call is TRBV3-1, the J call TRBJ2-2; 8 nucleotides match TRBD1. Germline V lookup: CDR1 LGHDT, CDR2 YNNKEL (reference sequence). With V trimmed by 4 bases and J by 6 bases, 7 bases remained unmatched. The CDR3 has 15 residues.

This clonotype was counted many times. J is TRBJ2-7 and V is TRBV29-1, with D possibly being TRBD1 or TRBD2 (5 bases each). CDR3 length equals 12 residues. The germline V and J ends were trimmed by 5 bases and 3 bases, with 11 bases remaining between them. The germline CDR1 and CDR2 sequences are SQVTM and ANQGSEA. The CDR3 sequence: CSVLGPLYEQYF. The CDR3 region has the DNA TGCAGCGTTTTGGGACCCCTCTACGAGCAGTACTTC.

Only a few counts were recorded for this clonotype. The chain is built from TRBV3-1 and TRBJ2-3; 7 positions match TRBD1. J gave up 1 base and V 5 bases, and 6 bases lay outside the gene matches. Germline CDR1 reads LGHDT; CDR2 reads YNNKEL (reference sequence). There are 15 residues in the CDR3. CDR3 sequence: CASSYRDRGTDTQYF. CDR3 coding DNA: TGTGCCAGCAGCTACCGAGACAGGGGCACAGATACGCAGTATTTT.

V and J are TRBV29-1 and TRBJ2-7; D might be TRBD1 or TRBD2, each matching 5 bases. CDR1 and CDR2 from the germline V gene are SQVTM and ANQGSEA. V was pared by 6 bases and J by 2 bases, with 11 bases between. This CDR3 has 12 residues. This chain's CDR3 is CSVVTGPYEQYF. The CDR3 nucleotides are TGCAGCGTCGTTACGGGACCCTACGAGCAGTACTTC.

V is TRBV29-1 and J is TRBJ1-3; no reliable D call. V lost 5 bases, J lost 0 bases, and 8 bases lay in between. This CDR3 has 13 amino acids. CDR1 is SQVTM and CDR2 is ANQGSEA in the germline V gene. The CDR3 spells CSVIGLSGNTIYF. CDR3 nucleotides: TGCAGCGTTATAGGGCTCTCTGGAAACACCATATATTTT.

This clonotype was detected ten times or more. V and J are TRBV14 and TRBJ1-3; D is unclear. Deletions cut 4 bases from V and 0 bases from J, with 10 bases between. CDR1 and CDR2 from the germline V gene are SGHDN and FVKESK. The CDR3 runs to 15 residues. CDR3 sequence reads: CASSPGHISGNTIYF. CDR3 coding DNA: TGTGCCAGCAGCCCGGGCCACATCTCTGGAAACACCATATATTTT.